This T cell receptor beta chain was documented in a study of T-cell reconstitution after alpha-beta-depleted transplantation in children. Researchers prepared the TCRbeta library using unique molecular identifiers, the study reports. From the PCR reads, TCRdb called clonotypes with MiXCR, one entry per CDR3 protein. The top ten clones hold under 30% of a sample with about 130,000 distinct CDR3 sequences, approximately 8.7% of them seen once. Germline-derived CDR1 and CDR2 are MNHEY and SVGAGI. This CDR3 region has 15 residues. Unmatched junction bases numbered 3, after V lost 4 bases and J lost 3 bases. Study-wide results and caveats: It was surviving recipient T cells and thymic progenitors that gave some patients high TCRbeta diversity at day 60. T-cell counts and diversity at one year following transplant were attributed mainly to newly produced T cells.

Of note for this clonotype: Its antigen is not known.

The starting material was PBMCs, mostly from graft donor cells, obtained 180 days after TCRalphabeta/CD19-depleted stem cell transplant. This TCR was sampled from a girl under three years old who had a stem cell transplant for combined immunodeficiency, so the T cells may come from the graft donor. This chain uses TRBV6-5 with TRBJ2-5, with 12 nucleotides matching TRBD2. CDR3 sequence: CASSFGLAGKETQYF. Here the CDR3 DNA reads TGTGCCAGCAGTTTCGGACTAGCGGGAAAAGAGACCCAGTACTTC.